Sequencing of this T cell receptor beta chain was carried out in a study of PD-1 blockade in classical Hodgkin lymphoma. Autologous stem cell transplantation was followed by relapse in every patient, and brentuximab vedotin exposure varied. A remark on this clone: Its antigen is currently unknown.

Overall study results and limits: Patients with a complete response exhibited baseline diversity comparable to newly diagnosed patients.

The protocol was immunoSEQ multiplex PCR, while the TCRdb copy is restricted to in-frame clones and leaves out a portion. Found here are around 23,000 clones, around three quarters of them singletons; the top ten hold under 20%. The CDR3 loop spans 15 amino acids. The germline gives CDR1 SGHTA, CDR2 FQGNSA. Unmatched junction bases numbered 6, after V lost 5 bases and J lost 3 bases. The TCR comes from a human donor with classical Hodgkin lymphoma. Sample: peripheral blood mononuclear cells (PBMCs), taken before the second cycle of nivolumab. This chain uses TRBV7-2 with TRBJ1-3; TRBD1 aligns across 8 bases. The CDR3 bases are TGTGCCAGCAGCCAGCAGGGGGCCTTTGGAAACACCATATATTTT. Residues: CASSQQGAFGNTIYF.